This TCR beta chain was identified during a study of T cells in Graves' hyperthyroidism and ophthalmopathy. The study, taken as a whole, reports: Ophthalmopathy could be told apart from stable hyperthyroidism with a 13 V-J model.

This clonotype was recorded many times. Its antigen is as yet unknown. Uncontrolled infection, other autoimmune disease, pregnancy or lactation disqualified patients from enrolment. Orbital computed tomography and thyroid ultrasound, together with serum TRAb and thyroxine and clinical symptoms, were used for diagnoses. This sample holds PBMCs from approximately 10 ml fresh peripheral blood. This CDR3 has 15 amino acids. Trimming took 4 bases from V and 1 from J, leaving 13 bases between them. RNA transcripts served as the template for amplifying TCR beta CDR3 regions. First-round RT-PCR targeting the TCR CDR3 was performed with the HTBI primer set. TCRdb reprocessed the multiplex PCR reads with MiXCR, giving one entry per CDR3 protein. This sample has 500,000 to 550,000 distinct CDR3 sequences; around 21% occur once, and the top ten carry about 26%.

This TCR came from a man between 18 and 35 years old with Graves' hyperthyroidism. The chain uses TRBV12-3 or TRBV12-4 and TRBJ1-1, with D unclear. Material for sequencing was blood. This chain's CDR3 is CASSSLVGRNTEAFF. The CDR3 nucleotides are TGTGCCAGCAGTTCCCTCGTGGGCAGGAACACTGAAGCTTTCTTT.